Reported below is one TCR beta chain. The data belong to a study of blood T cell repertoires in COVID-19. The CDR3 runs to 12 residues. V lost 5 bases, J lost 6 bases, and 8 bases lay in between. TCRdb's copy holds only in-frame clones and misses some; the assay was immunoSEQ multiplex PCR. The table lists more than 100,000 clones, nearly 90% of them singletons. The source is a man aged 50 to 60 in a cohort sampled during active COVID-19. The material sequenced was peripheral blood. J is TRBJ2-1 and V is TRBV12-3 or TRBV12-4, with D tentatively TRBD2 (5 bases). The CDR3 protein is CASSEGSNEQFF. The CDR3 region has the DNA TGTGCCAGCAGTGAGGGCAGCAATGAGCAGTTCTTC.